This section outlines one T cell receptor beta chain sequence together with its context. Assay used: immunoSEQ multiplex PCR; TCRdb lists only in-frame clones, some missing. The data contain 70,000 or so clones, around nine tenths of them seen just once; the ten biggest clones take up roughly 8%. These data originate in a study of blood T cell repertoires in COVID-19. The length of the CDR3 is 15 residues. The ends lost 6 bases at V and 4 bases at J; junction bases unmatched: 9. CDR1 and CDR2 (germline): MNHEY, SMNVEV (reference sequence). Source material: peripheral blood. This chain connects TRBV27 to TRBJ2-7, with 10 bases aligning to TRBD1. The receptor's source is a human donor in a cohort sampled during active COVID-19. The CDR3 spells CASSFRQGAQYEQYF. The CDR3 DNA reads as TGTGCCAGCAGCTTTAGACAGGGGGCACAGTACGAGCAGTACTTC.